Here is one T cell receptor (beta chain) with its context. The sample comes from a study of blood T cell repertoires in COVID-19. The overall study: COVID-19 samples, acute and convalescent, were from the United States, Italy and Spain. PBMCs, B-cell-depleted T cells, or T cells were the source of the cDNA or gDNA that made up the material.

Some clones are missing from TCRdb's copy, which holds only in-frame ones; the method was immunoSEQ multiplex PCR. This sample has around 230,000 clones; 65% to 85% occur once, and the top ten carry around 27%. The sequence came from a man aged 35-49 years with acute or convalescent COVID-19. The specimen sequenced was peripheral blood.

The CDR3 region is CASRRTPYEQYF. As DNA, the CDR3 is TGTGCCAGCAGGCGTACCCCCTACGAGCAGTACTTC. The chain carries TRBV6-5 and TRBJ2-7; no reliable D call. This CDR3 has 12 residues. V dropped 6 bases and J dropped 2 bases, with 8 bases sitting between them. Germline CDR1 reads MNHEY; CDR2 reads SVGAGI.